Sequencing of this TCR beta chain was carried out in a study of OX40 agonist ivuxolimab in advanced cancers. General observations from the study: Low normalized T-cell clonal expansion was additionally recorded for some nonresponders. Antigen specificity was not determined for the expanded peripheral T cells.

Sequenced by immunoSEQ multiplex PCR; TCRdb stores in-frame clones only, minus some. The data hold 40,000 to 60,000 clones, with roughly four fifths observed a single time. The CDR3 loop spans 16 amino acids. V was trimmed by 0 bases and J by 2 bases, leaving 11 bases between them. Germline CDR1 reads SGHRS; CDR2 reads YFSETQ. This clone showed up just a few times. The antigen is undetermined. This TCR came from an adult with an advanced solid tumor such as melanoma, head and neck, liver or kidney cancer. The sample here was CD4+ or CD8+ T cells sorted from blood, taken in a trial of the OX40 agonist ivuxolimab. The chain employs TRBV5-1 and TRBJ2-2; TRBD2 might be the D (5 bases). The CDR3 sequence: CASSLEAGGNTGELFF. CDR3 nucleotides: TGCGCCAGCAGCTTGGAGGCAGGAGGAAACACCGGGGAGCTGTTTTTT.